The clone carrying this T cell receptor beta chain has a handful of counts. The data originate from a study of control samples from healthy donors and cancer patients. The CDR3 has 15 amino acids. Germline CDR1 is SGHDN and CDR2 is FVKESK. V gave up 1 base and J gave up 2 bases; unmatched junction bases: 5. The data were produced by immunoSEQ multiplex PCR, yet TCRdb's version contains in-frame clones alone and is incomplete. The profile shows around 140,000 clones, about 90% of them singletons. The material sequenced was blood. The chain links TRBV14 to TRBJ2-7; 7 nucleotides match TRBD1. This sequence originates from a woman aged 45-60 years in good health. CDR3 loop: CASSQAQGMTYEQYF. For the CDR3, the DNA is TGTGCCAGCAGCCAAGCACAGGGGATGACCTACGAGCAGTACTTC. Full variable domain (outside the CDR3, taken from reference TRBV14 and TRBJ2-7): EAGVTQFPSHSVIEKGQTVTLRCDPISGHDNLYWYRRVMGKEIKFLLHFVKESKQDESGMPNNRFLAERTGGTYSTLKVQPAELEDSGVYFCASSQAQGMTYEQYFGPGTRLTVT.